The 29 T cell receptor beta chains below all came from one sample that was sequenced in a study of blood T cell repertoires in COVID-19. Using immunoSEQ multiplex PCR, the repertoire was profiled, and TCRdb retains in-frame clones only, with some absent. The sample records some 250,000 clones, 70% to 80% being singletons. Sequencing used peripheral blood. The receptors derive from a woman of 80 years or more with acute or convalescent COVID-19.

The count of this clone is one. V usage is TRBV21-1 and J usage is TRBJ1-2; TRBD1 reflects the table's D call only, with no check against the DNA. TRBV21-1 is listed as a pseudogene. The CDR3 extends over 16 amino acids. The CDR3 protein is CASSCRPGTGRQGYTF. The CDR3 DNA reads TGTGCCAGCAGCTGCCGTCCCGGGACAGGGAGGCAAGGCTACACCTTC.

The chain recombines TRBV6-2 or TRBV6-3 with TRBJ1-5; TRBD1 agrees at 9 bases. CDR3 length: 17 residues. J was trimmed by 7 bases and V by 4 bases; bases with no gene match: 14. Germline V gene data show CDR1 as MNHEY and CDR2 as SVGEGT. In DNA form, the CDR3 reads TGTGCCAGCAGTTCGGCAGGTCTCGGACAGGGGAACCAGCCCCAGCATTTT. It codes for CASSSAGLGQGNQPQHF.

The J gene is TRBJ1-1, the V gene TRBV5-1, with no clear D. The germline V gene encodes CDR1 SGHRS and CDR2 YFSETQ. V lost 1 base to trimming and J lost 0 bases, with 13 bases between them. This CDR3 has 16 amino acids. The CDR3, as DNA: TGCGCCAGCAGCTTGCGAGGAGGAGTCATGAACACTGAAGCTTTCTTT. Its translation: CASSLRGGVMNTEAFF.

This clone was seen just once. The chain joins TRBV7-2 to TRBJ1-1; no clear D. The germline CDR1 and CDR2 sequences are SGHTA and FQGNSA. Trimming removed 5 bases from V and 10 bases from J, with 14 bases in between. This CDR3 has 12 residues. The CDR3 region has the DNA TGTGCCAGCAGCCCAAGGGAGGCTCCAGCTTTCTTT. It encodes CASSPREAPAFF.

This clone is a singleton in its sample. The chain combines TRBV18 with TRBJ1-5; TRBD1 aligns across 7 bases. The V gene end was trimmed by 8 bases and the J gene end by 2 bases; junction bases not matched to a gene: 3. CDR1 KGHSH and CDR2 LQKENI come from the germline V gene. The CDR3 runs 13 residues. The DNA for the CDR3 is TGTGCCAGCACACAGGGGCGCAATCAGCCCCAGCATTTT. Residues: CASTQGRNQPQHF.

The chain uses TRBV7-9 and TRBJ1-3; D remains unclear. Germline V gene lookup returns CDR1 SEHNR and CDR2 FQNEAQ (reference sequence). The CDR3 loop spans 12 amino acids. Deletions cut 4 bases from V and 5 bases from J, with 6 bases between. The CDR3 nucleotides are TGTGCCAGCAGCTACAATCGAAACACCATATATTTT. Translated: CASSYNRNTIYF.

The rearrangement joins TRBV18 to TRBJ1-6; D not certain. Germline CDR1 is KGHSH and CDR2 is LQKENI. Deletions cut 6 bases from V and 0 bases from J, with 9 bases between. The CDR3 is 15 amino acids. CDR3 sequence (DNA): TGTGCCAGCTCGGAGGGAAGCTCCTATAATTCACCCCTCCACTTT. Its protein product is CASSEGSSYNSPLHF.

The V gene is TRBV6-2 or TRBV6-3, the J gene TRBJ2-3; 12 bases map to TRBD2. With V trimmed by 5 bases and J by 2 bases, 11 bases remained unmatched. The CDR3 runs to 18 residues. Germline CDR1 reads MNHEY; CDR2 reads SVGEGT. This CDR3 is CASSHIAGTSGFTDTQYF. The CDR3 DNA sequence: TGTGCCAGCAGTCACATTGCCGGGACTAGCGGGTTCACAGATACGCAGTATTTT.

The J gene is TRBJ1-5, the V gene TRBV28, with D possibly being TRBD1 (6 bases). The CDR3 runs 17 residues. Germline V gene sequence: CDR1 MDHEN, CDR2 SYDVKM. The V gene lost 4 bases and the J gene lost 2 bases, with 18 bases spanning the gap. The CDR3 DNA reads as TGTGCCAGCAGTTCCCCCGCAGGGGTGGGGGGCAATCAGCCCCAGCATTTT. Encoded protein: CASSSPAGVGGNQPQHF.

This clone was seen only once. The chain couples TRBV5-4 to TRBJ2-1, with D unresolved. This CDR3 is built from 15 residues. The V end was cut by 2 bases, the J end by 3 bases, with 12 bases between. The germline CDR1 and CDR2 sequences are SGHNT and YYREEE (reference sequence). The CDR3 nucleotides read TGTGCCAGCAGCTTCCCTCTCAGTAACTACAATGAGCAGTTCTTC. This translates into CASSFPLSNYNEQFF. Together with reference TRBV5-4 and TRBJ2-1, the CDR3 gives the full variable domain: ETGVTQSPTHLIKTRGQQVTLRCSSQSGHNTVSWYQQALGQGPQFIFQYYREEENGRGNFPPRFSGLQFPNYSSELNVNALELDDSALYLCASSFPLSNYNEQFFGPGTRLTVL.

The chain has TRBV9 and TRBJ1-4; weak D call: TRBD1 (5 bases). The CDR3 is 14 amino acids. Trimming removed 0 bases from V and 8 bases from J, with 11 bases in between. Germline assignment: CDR1 SGDLS and CDR2 YYNGEE. The CDR3 DNA reads as TGTGCCAGCAGCGTAGAAACAGGAGGGGAAAAACTGTTTTTT. It specifies CASSVETGGEKLFF.

The V call is TRBV19, the J call TRBJ2-3; a possible D gene is TRBD2 (5 bases). From germline, CDR1 is LNHDA and CDR2 SQIVND (reference sequence). With 10 bases removed from V and 0 bases from J, the gap between germline ends came to 20 bases. This CDR3 comprises 16 residues. The CDR3 reads CATSNLASSSTDTQYF. CDR3 DNA: TGTGCCACCTCAAATTTAGCGAGCTCTAGCACAGATACGCAGTATTTT. Looking up the rest from reference TRBV19 and TRBJ2-3 gives the full variable domain: DGGITQSPKYLFRKEGQNVTLSCEQNLNHDAMYWYRQDPGQGLRLIYYSQIVNDFQKGDIAEGYSVSREKKESFPLTVTSAQKNPTAFYLCATSNLASSSTDTQYFGPGTRLTVL.

This chain connects TRBV2 to TRBJ2-2, with a possible D match to TRBD1 (6 bases). V lost 6 bases and J lost 5, with 10 bases in between. CDR3 length: 13 amino acids. The germline CDR1 and CDR2 sequences are SNHLY and FYNNEI. CDR3: CASSRTVTGELFF. Written as DNA, the CDR3 is TGTGCCAGCAGCCGGACAGTGACCGGGGAGCTGTTTTTT.

This clone was seen a few times. The DNA for the CDR3 is TGTGCCAGCCTACTAGCGGGCGGGACCGGGGAGCTGTTTTTT. It specifies CASLLAGGTGELFF. This rearrangement joins TRBV7-9 to TRBJ2-2, with 9 nucleotides matching TRBD2. This CDR3 has 14 amino acids. V lost 8 bases and J lost 5; bases outside the gene matches: 6. Germline V gives CDR1 SEHNR, CDR2 FQNEAQ (reference sequence).

The rearrangement uses TRBV5-1 and TRBJ2-3; 8 nucleotides agree with TRBD2. With V trimmed by 4 bases and J by 3 bases, 4 bases remained unmatched. In germline, CDR1 is SGHRS, CDR2 YFSETQ. The CDR3 loop spans 14 amino acids. Here the CDR3 DNA reads TGCGCCAGCAGCACGATAGCGGGAACAGATACGCAGTATTTT. Residues: CASSTIAGTDTQYF.

The CDR3 region has the DNA TGTGCCAGCAGCTTGGGGGGGGAGGGGAACTCATCACCCCTCCACTTT. The encoded protein is CASSLGGEGNSSPLHF. This chain connects TRBV5-4 to TRBJ1-6, with a tentative D call TRBD1 (5 bases). This CDR3 spans 16 amino acids. Germline V gene lookup returns CDR1 SGHNT and CDR2 YYREEE (reference sequence). V was pared by 0 bases and J by 10 bases, with 17 bases between.

The chain uses TRBV6-5 and TRBJ1-6; TRBD1 might be the D (6 bases). From germline, CDR1 is MNHEY and CDR2 SVGAGI. The CDR3 runs 15 residues. Trimming pared 6 bases from V and 0 bases from J, leaving 9 bases between. The DNA of the CDR3 is TGTGCCAGCAGGGGGGGGGCCTCCTATAATTCACCCCTCCACTTT. Translating it yields CASRGGASYNSPLHF.

The chain combines TRBV6-2 or TRBV6-3 with TRBJ2-2; possibly TRBD1 for D (6 bases). This CDR3 is built from 18 residues. Trimming stripped 0 bases from V and 4 bases from J, with 18 bases between. Germline CDR1 is MNHEY and CDR2 is SVGEGT. The CDR3 DNA reads as TGTGCCAGCAGTTACTCTCGGCCGAACAGGGAGAGCACCGGGGAGCTGTTTTTT. This gives the protein CASSYSRPNRESTGELFF.

This chain joins TRBV6-5 and TRBJ2-2; the D is unclear. CDR1 is MNHEY, CDR2 SVGAGI, per germline. This CDR3 comprises 12 residues. The V gene lost 7 bases and the J gene lost 5 bases, with 8 bases spanning the gap. The CDR3 reads CASTGWTGELFF. The CDR3 nucleotides read TGTGCCAGCACCGGGTGGACCGGGGAGCTGTTTTTT.

The V and J genes are TRBV19 and TRBJ2-7, with a possible D match to TRBD2 (5 bases). Deletions cut 3 bases from V and 3 bases from J, with 12 bases between. Germline CDR1 and CDR2: LNHDA and SQIVND (reference sequence). CDR3 length: 14 amino acids. CDR3 sequence reads: CASSMVGAVYEQYF. The CDR3 region has the DNA TGTGCCAGTAGTATGGTGGGAGCGGTCTACGAGCAGTACTTC.

This chain joins TRBV5-1 and TRBJ2-7, with 10 bases identical to TRBD1. The length of the CDR3 is 14 residues. With V trimmed by 4 bases and J by 7 bases, 8 bases remained unmatched. Germline V gene data show CDR1 as SGHRS and CDR2 as YFSETQ. The CDR3 nucleotides are TGCGCCAGCAGCCCTGGACAGGGGGTCGAAGAGCAGTACTTC. Amino acid sequence: CASSPGQGVEEQYF.

The chain recombines TRBV7-9 with TRBJ2-3; TRBD2 agrees at 10 bases. There are 15 residues in the CDR3. J was trimmed by 4 bases and V by 4 bases; bases with no gene match: 5. The germline gives CDR1 SEHNR, CDR2 FQNEAQ (reference sequence). In DNA, the CDR3 is TGTGCCAGCAGCTCTCTAGCGGGGGTTTCAGATACGCAGTATTTT. Amino acids: CASSSLAGVSDTQYF.

The chain carries TRBV11-2 and TRBJ2-5; TRBD1 agrees at 9 bases. V shed 4 bases and J 4 bases; nucleotides not matched to a gene: 7. CDR1 and CDR2 from the germline V gene are SGHAT and FQNNGV. The CDR3 totals 15 residues. The CDR3 DNA follows: TGTGCCAGCAGCTCCCCCCGGGACAGGGTAGAGACCCAGTACTTC. Its protein is CASSSPRDRVETQYF.

This clone was counted a single time. In DNA, the CDR3 is TGTGCCATCAGTGAGTACTCCACCGGGGAGCTGTTTTTT. This encodes CAISEYSTGELFF. The genes are TRBV10-3 and TRBJ2-2; the D is unclear. This CDR3 comprises 13 residues. Germline CDR1 ENHRY, CDR2 SYGVKD. The germline V and J ends were trimmed by 1 base and 4 bases, with 4 bases remaining between them.

V usage is TRBV7-2 and J usage is TRBJ2-5, with a possible D match to TRBD1 (5 bases). This CDR3 spans 13 amino acids. Between the trimmed V and J ends, which lost 6 bases and 5 bases, there was a span of 13 bases. Germline values: CDR1 SGHTA, CDR2 FQGNSA. CDR3 in amino acids: CASSSQGSETQYF. In nucleotides, the CDR3 is TGTGCCAGCAGTTCCCAGGGATCGGAGACCCAGTACTTC. The full variable domain, rest sourced from reference TRBV7-2 and TRBJ2-5, is GAGVSQSPSNKVTEKGKDVELRCDPISGHTALYWYRQSLGQGLEFLIYFQGNSAPDKSGLPSDRFSAERTGGSVSTLTIQRTQQEDSAVYLCASSSQGSETQYFGPGTRLLVL.

The chain combines TRBV18 with TRBJ2-1, with 8 bases fitting TRBD1. There are 13 residues in the CDR3. J lost 8 bases, V lost 2 bases, and 2 bases had no gene match. Germline CDR1 KGHSH, CDR2 LQKENI. CDR3 in DNA: TGTGCCAGCTCACCATCCAGGGGGCATGAGCAGTTCTTC. Its translation is CASSPSRGHEQFF.

V gene TRBV27 combines with J gene TRBJ1-2; D unresolved. With 3 bases removed from V and 7 bases from J, the gap between germline ends came to 12 bases. CDR1 is MNHEY, CDR2 SMNVEV, per germline (reference sequence). The CDR3 loop spans 13 amino acids. As DNA, the CDR3 is TGTGCCAGCAGTTTTCGAGGGTCACGTGGCTACACCTTC. Its translation: CASSFRGSRGYTF.

In this sample, this clone turned up once. The rearrangement joins TRBV27 to TRBJ1-2; TRBD1 matches at 8 bases. Trimming cost V 6 bases and J 1 base; bases outside gene matches: 4. CDR1 is MNHEY and CDR2 is SMNVEV in the germline V gene (reference sequence). The CDR3 length is 14 residues. CDR3 coding DNA: TGTGCCAGCAGCCCACAGGGGGGTAACTATGGCTACACCTTC. Amino acid sequence: CASSPQGGNYGYTF.

A note on this clone: This specimen includes other DNA sequences encoding the same CDR3. The CDR3 loop reads CATSDAGQQETQYF. The CDR3 nucleotides read TGTGCCACCAGTGATGCGGGACAGCAAGAGACCCAGTACTTC. This chain links TRBV24-1 with TRBJ2-5, with D possibly being TRBD1 (7 bases). Germline values: CDR1 KGHDR, CDR2 SFDVKD. The V and J ends lost 3 bases and 2 bases respectively, with 9 bases between them. The CDR3 is 14 residues long.